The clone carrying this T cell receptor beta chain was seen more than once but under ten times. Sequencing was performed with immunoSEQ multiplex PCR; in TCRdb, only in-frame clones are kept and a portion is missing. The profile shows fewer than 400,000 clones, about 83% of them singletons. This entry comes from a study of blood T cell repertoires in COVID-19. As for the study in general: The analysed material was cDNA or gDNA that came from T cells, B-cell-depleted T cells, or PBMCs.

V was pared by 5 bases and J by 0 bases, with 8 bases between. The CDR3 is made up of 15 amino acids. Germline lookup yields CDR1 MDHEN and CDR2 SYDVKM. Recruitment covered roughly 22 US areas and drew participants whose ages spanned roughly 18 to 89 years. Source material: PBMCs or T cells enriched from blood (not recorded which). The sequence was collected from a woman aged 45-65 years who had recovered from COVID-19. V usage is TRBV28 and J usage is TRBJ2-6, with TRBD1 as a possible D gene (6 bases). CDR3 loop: CASSPGASGANVLTF. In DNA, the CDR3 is TGTGCCAGCAGTCCAGGGGCCTCTGGGGCCAACGTCCTGACTTTC.